Shown below are 18 T cell receptor beta chains from a single sample sequenced in a study of cytomegalovirus exposure and HLA in healthy donors. PCR primers comprised 60 Vbeta and 13 Jbeta primers. Clones were read by immunoSEQ multiplex PCR, and TCRdb kept only the in-frame ones, dropping some. The sample yields tens of thousands of clones, 60% to 80% seen once. The sequencing sample was made of PBMCs. The receptor source for this set is a man aged 30 to 39 in good health and CMV-seronegative.

In its sample, this clone was seen a few times. This rearrangement joins TRBV7-2 to TRBJ1-2, with D possibly matching TRBD1 (6 bases). The CDR3 extends over 15 amino acids. The germline V gene has CDR1 SGHTA and CDR2 FQGNSA. Trimming shortened V by 1 base and J by 0 bases, and 9 bases separated the two germline ends. The CDR3 coding sequence is TGTGCCAGCAGCTTAGGGACAGTGGCTAACTATGGCTACACCTTC. It codes for CASSLGTVANYGYTF.

V gene TRBV29-1 combines with J gene TRBJ1-2; no firm D call. V lost 3 bases, J lost 7 bases, and 15 bases lay in between. CDR1 and CDR2 from the germline V gene are SQVTM and ANQGSEA. The CDR3 length is 13 residues. The CDR3 coding sequence is TGCAGCGTTGATACCCGCGTCAGCGGTGGCTACACCTTC. Translation: CSVDTRVSGGYTF.

V is TRBV5-1 and J is TRBJ2-5, with 7 bases aligning to TRBD1. The CDR3 consists of 14 residues. V lost 0 bases and J lost 4; bases outside the gene matches: 3. Germline CDR1 reads SGHRS; CDR2 reads YFSETQ. The CDR3 DNA reads as TGCGCCAGCAGCTTGGAGGGGGCTCGAGAGACCCAGTACTTC. Its protein product is CASSLEGARETQYF.

The V gene is TRBV10-3, the J gene TRBJ1-5; TRBD1 agrees at 7 bases. The CDR3 length is 14 residues. Germline trimming cut 5 bases from V and 3 bases from J; bases unmatched to any gene: 4. Germline CDR1 ENHRY, CDR2 SYGVKD. The CDR3 here is CAISLQGNNQPQHF. The DNA for the CDR3 is TGTGCCATCAGTCTACAGGGGAACAATCAGCCCCAGCATTTT.

The gene calls are TRBV5-1 and TRBJ1-4; the D gene is possibly TRBD1 (6 bases). V lost 1 base to trimming and J lost 4 bases, with 11 bases between them. Looked up from germline, CDR1 is SGHRS and CDR2 is YFSETQ. The CDR3 length is 15 residues. The chain's CDR3 is CASSLQGGINEKLFF. The CDR3 DNA sequence: TGCGCCAGCAGCTTGCAAGGGGGTATTAATGAAAAACTGTTTTTT. Using reference TRBV5-1 and TRBJ1-4 for the parts outside the CDR3, the full variable domain is KAGVTQTPRYLIKTRGQQVTLSCSPISGHRSVSWYQQTPGQGLQFLFEYFSETQRNKGNFPGRFSGRQFSNSRSEMNVSTLELGDSALYLCASSLQGGINEKLFFGSGTQLSVL.

The rearrangement links TRBV14 to TRBJ1-2; weak D call: TRBD1 (5 bases). CDR1 SGHDN and CDR2 FVKESK come from the germline V gene. V gave up 4 bases and J gave up 7 bases, with 19 bases separating them. The CDR3 contains 15 residues. CDR3 region: CASSLQGTLRSGYTF. DNA of the CDR3: TGTGCCAGCAGCCTCCAGGGTACCCTCAGGAGTGGCTACACCTTC.

The J gene is TRBJ2-7, the V gene TRBV18, with 7 bases lining up with TRBD1. Trimming cost V 3 bases and J 4 bases; bases outside gene matches: 9. The CDR3 sequence is 15 residues long. CDR1 and CDR2 from the germline V gene are KGHSH and LQKENI. The CDR3 coding sequence is TGTGCCAGCTCACCGGATTCTAGGGGGCTGTACGAGCAGTACTTC. Its translation: CASSPDSRGLYEQYF. Supplemented by reference TRBV18 and TRBJ2-7, the full variable domain reads NAGVMQNPRHLVRRRGQEARLRCSPMKGHSHVYWYRQLPEEGLKFMVYLQKENIIDESGMPKERFSAEFPKEGPSILRIQQVVRGDSAAYFCASSPDSRGLYEQYFGPGTRLTVT.

Comment on this clone: The sample contains more than one DNA sequence encoding this CDR3. The chain is built from TRBV30 and TRBJ1-1; D is perhaps TRBD1 (6 bases). CDR3 length: 13 residues. Germline CDR1 GTSNPN, CDR2 SVGIG (reference sequence). V gave up 2 bases and J gave up 4 bases, with 11 bases separating them. The CDR3 protein is CAWSSTGSTEAFF. The CDR3, as DNA: TGTGCCTGGAGTTCAACAGGGAGCACTGAAGCTTTCTTT. The full variable domain, with the rest looked up from reference TRBV30 and TRBJ1-1, is SQTIHQWPATLVQPVGSPLSLECTVEGTSNPNLYWYRQAAGRGLQLLFYSVGIGQISSEVPQNLSASRPQDRQFILSSKKLLLSDSGFYLCAWSSTGSTEAFFGQGTRLTVV.

The rearrangement uses TRBV9 and TRBJ1-1; 10 bases align to TRBD1. The CDR3 loop spans 17 amino acids. The V gene's germline CDR1 is SGDLS and CDR2 YYNGEE. J gave up 1 base and V 3 bases, and 9 bases lay outside the gene matches. The CDR3 is CASSETGQGLGNTEAFF. CDR3 nucleotides: TGTGCCAGCAGCGAGACGGGACAGGGGCTAGGGAACACTGAAGCTTTCTTT.

The J gene is TRBJ2-1, the V gene TRBV5-1; D is undetermined. The germline CDR1 and CDR2 sequences are SGHRS and YFSETQ. With 3 bases removed from V and 9 bases from J, the gap between germline ends came to 10 bases. CDR3 length equals 12 residues. CDR3 sequence (DNA): TGCGCCAGCAGCTGGAGTTGGAGTGAGCAGTTCTTC. Translation gives CASSWSWSEQFF.

The gene calls are TRBV6-1 and TRBJ2-3; 7 bases agree with TRBD2. Germline-derived CDR1 and CDR2 are MNHNS and SASEGT. This CDR3 has 15 residues. V lost 4 bases, J lost 0 bases, and 4 bases stayed unmatched. The CDR3 DNA reads as TGTGCCAGCAGTGGAATAGCGGGTAGCACAGATACGCAGTATTTT. This codes for CASSGIAGSTDTQYF.

The count of this clone is one. One junction end disagrees with the germline gene, perhaps due to a read error. The V call is TRBV7-9, the J call TRBJ1-2; 12 bases match TRBD1. This CDR3 is built from 16 residues. Germline V gene data show CDR1 as SEHNR and CDR2 as FQNEAQ (reference sequence). The CDR3 DNA is TGTTCCAGCAGCCCTCAGGGGGGACAGGGGGCTTTGGGCTACACCTTC. Translated, it gives CSSSPQGGQGALGYTF.

V and J are TRBV19 and TRBJ2-4; D remains ambiguous. CDR1 LNHDA and CDR2 SQIVND come from the germline V gene (reference sequence). The V end was cut by 3 bases, the J end by 0 bases, with 18 bases between. The CDR3 contains 18 residues. The CDR3 here is CASSIGISKQLAKNIQYF. CDR3 sequence (DNA): TGTGCCAGTAGTATCGGTATCAGTAAACAGCTAGCCAAAAACATTCAGTACTTC.

The V gene is TRBV9, the J gene TRBJ1-4; 7 bases are a match to TRBD1. The CDR3 runs 16 residues. CDR1 is SGDLS and CDR2 is YYNGEE in the germline V gene. Germline trimming cut 0 bases from V and 0 bases from J; bases unmatched to any gene: 2. The CDR3 DNA follows: TGTGCCAGCAGCGTAGGGGGACAGACAACTAATGAAAAACTGTTTTTT. Protein sequence: CASSVGGQTTNEKLFF.

The chain has TRBV6-4 and TRBJ1-1, with D perhaps matching TRBD1 (5 bases). Trimming removed 6 bases at V and 14 bases at J, with 25 bases between. This CDR3 is 14 amino acids long. Per germline, CDR1 MRHNA and CDR2 SNTAGT. The CDR3 nucleotides are TGTGCCAGCAGCGAAACCGGAGACAGCCACTTTCGCTTCTTT. This codes for CASSETGDSHFRFF.

This clone was found once. This chain connects TRBV19 to TRBJ2-1; tentatively, D is TRBD1 (6 bases). The CDR3 spans 17 residues. Germline CDR1 is LNHDA and CDR2 is SQIVND (reference sequence). V gave up 4 bases and J gave up 0 bases, with 16 bases separating them. CDR3 nucleotide sequence: TGTGCCAGTAGTACTCCCTCGGACAGCCTCTCCTACAATGAGCAGTTCTTC. Encoded protein: CASSTPSDSLSYNEQFF.

The CDR3 region is CASSLVAGGGETQYF. As DNA, the CDR3 is TGTGCCAGCAGCTTAGTTGCCGGGGGTGGAGAGACCCAGTACTTC. J is TRBJ2-5 and V is TRBV7-8; tentatively, D is TRBD2 (6 bases). The V end lost 1 base, the J end lost 4 bases, and 13 bases lay between the germline ends. CDR3 size: 15 residues. Germline CDR1 and CDR2: SGHVS and FQNEAQ.

The CDR3 DNA reads TGTGCCTGGAGTTTAGGACAGGGGTATTACTCACCCCTCCACTTT. It specifies CAWSLGQGYYSPLHF. This chain connects TRBV30 to TRBJ1-6; the match to TRBD1 covers 9 bases. This CDR3 is 15 amino acids long. V shed 2 bases, J shed 10 bases, and the junction held 9 bases outside the gene matches. The germline CDR1 and CDR2 sequences are GTSNPN and SVGIG (reference sequence). Looking up the rest from reference TRBV30 and TRBJ1-6 gives the full variable domain: SQTIHQWPATLVQPVGSPLSLECTVEGTSNPNLYWYRQAAGRGLQLLFYSVGIGQISSEVPQNLSASRPQDRQFILSSKKLLLSDSGFYLCAWSLGQGYYSPLHFGNGTRLTVT.